One sample yielded the 9 T cell receptor beta chains listed below, sequenced in a study of T cell responses to AZD1222 COVID-19 vaccine (dated by TCRdb to the early 2020s). This sample's time point label indicates: baseline before first vaccination. Library preparation employed the immunoSEQ multiplex PCR assay. TCRdb mirrors the immuneACCESS table, restricted to in-frame sequences. Some clones are absent from its copies; in checked studies, under half trace to an unresolved V gene, and the reason for the others is unknown. A total of over 150,000 clones appear in this sample, about 92% of them only once. The biggest ten clones account for under 20% of the sample. The sequencing used peripheral blood, collected on day 0 of AZD1222 vaccination. The receptors come from an adult in good health.

This clone is a singleton in its sample. This rearrangement joins TRBV28 to TRBJ2-1, with D perhaps being TRBD1 or TRBD2 (5 bases each). The length of the CDR3 is 14 residues. Germline V gene lookup returns CDR1 MDHEN and CDR2 SYDVKM. The V and J ends lost 3 bases and 9 bases respectively, with 15 bases between them. CDR3 loop: CASSFAGTPSEQFF. Written as DNA, the CDR3 is TGTGCCAGCAGTTTTGCAGGGACCCCATCTGAGCAGTTCTTC.

The chain joins TRBV14 to TRBJ1-1; D gene unclear. Germline V gives CDR1 SGHDN, CDR2 FVKESK. The CDR3 covers 13 residues. The V gene lost 5 bases and the J gene lost 0 bases, with 7 bases spanning the gap. The CDR3 is CASSIRMNTEAFF. CDR3 coding DNA: TGTGCCAGCAGCATACGGATGAACACTGAAGCTTTCTTT.

The chain carries TRBV18 and TRBJ1-1, with D unclear. This CDR3 region has 14 residues. The germline gives CDR1 KGHSH, CDR2 LQKENI. Trimming cost V 6 bases and J 5 bases, with 16 bases left between them. CDR3 residues: CASSLGRSGTEAFF. The CDR3 DNA is TGTGCCAGCTCCCTAGGACGGTCGGGGACTGAAGCTTTCTTT.

The chain has TRBV29-1 and TRBJ2-1; 7 positions match TRBD1. CDR3 length: 12 amino acids. V dropped 4 bases and J dropped 12; count of bases not matched to a gene: 9. Looked up from germline, CDR1 is SQVTM and CDR2 is ANQGSEA. Here the CDR3 reads CSVVGGGLGQFF. For the CDR3, the DNA is TGCAGCGTTGTAGGGGGCGGGTTGGGGCAGTTCTTC.

To note about this clone: Since a much larger clone is just one base distant, this may be a read error. J is TRBJ1-5 and V is TRBV12-3 or TRBV12-4; D is uncertain. The CDR3 runs 11 residues. V gave up 2 bases and J gave up 4 bases, with 0 bases separating them. The CDR3 loop reads CASSLNQPQHF. The DNA for the CDR3 is TGTGCCAGCAGTTTAAATCAGCCCCAGCATTTT.

This chain uses TRBV6-2 or TRBV6-3 with TRBJ2-7; the D gene could be TRBD1 or TRBD2 (5 bases each). V was shortened by 2 bases and J by 3 bases, with 14 bases between the two germline ends. The CDR3 covers 15 residues. Per germline, CDR1 MNHEY and CDR2 SVGEGT. CDR3 DNA: TGTGCCAGCAGTTACGAGGGGACCCCATACTACGAGCAGTACTTC. Amino acids: CASSYEGTPYYEQYF.

This clone was detected once. The J gene is TRBJ1-2, the V gene TRBV5-1; 8 positions agree with TRBD1. Germline CDR1 SGHRS, CDR2 YFSETQ. CDR3 length equals 14 residues. V shed 4 bases, J shed 3 bases, and the junction held 5 bases outside the gene matches. The CDR3: CASSTGQGDYGYTF. The CDR3 bases are TGCGCCAGCAGCACTGGACAGGGTGACTATGGCTACACCTTC.

The chain couples TRBV15 to TRBJ2-3, with 7 bases fitting TRBD2. Germline V gene lookup returns CDR1 LNHNV and CDR2 YYDKDF (reference sequence). V shed 0 bases and J 3 bases; nucleotides not matched to a gene: 9. The CDR3 is made up of 17 amino acids. The CDR3 is CATSRDWRVGGTDTQYF. The CDR3 DNA follows: TGTGCCACCAGCAGAGATTGGAGGGTCGGGGGGACAGATACGCAGTATTTT.

V is TRBV20-1 and J is TRBJ1-5; D is unresolved. Trimming removed 3 bases from V and 4 bases from J, with 13 bases in between. The germline V gene has CDR1 DFQATT and CDR2 SNEGSKA (reference sequence). There are 14 residues in the CDR3. CDR3 bases: TGCAGTGCTAGTAGCTCGTACGATAATCAGCCCCAGCATTTT. Residues: CSASSSYDNQPQHF.